This T cell receptor (beta chain) was captured by sequencing in a study of STAT5B mutations in CD4+ large granular lymphocyte leukemia. Germline V gene data show CDR1 as SNHLY and CDR2 as FYNNEI. This CDR3 has 16 residues. The trim removed 6 bases at V and 6 bases at J, leaving 6 bases unmatched. The assay was immunoSEQ multiplex PCR, and TCRdb's table has in-frame clones only and misses some. The profile shows 4,700 or so clones, about 86% of them singletons. Either unselected PBMC or bead-purified CD4+, CD4+CD8+, CD57+ or CD56+ cells were sequenced. The clonotype originates from a man aged 35 to 55 with CD4+ T-cell large granular lymphocyte leukemia. The material sequenced was PBMCs. The chain combines TRBV2 with TRBJ2-1, with TRBD2 matching over 15 bases. CDR3 coding DNA: TGTGCCAGCAGATACGGACTAGCGGGAGGGGTCAATGAGCAGTTCTTC. The encoded protein is CASRYGLAGGVNEQFF. Together with reference TRBV2 and TRBJ2-1, the CDR3 gives the full variable domain: EPEVTQTPSHQVTQMGQEVILRCVPISNHLYFYWYRQILGQKVEFLVSFYNNEISEKSEIFDDQFSVERPDGSNFTLKIRSTKLEDSAMYFCASRYGLAGGVNEQFFGPGTRLTVL.